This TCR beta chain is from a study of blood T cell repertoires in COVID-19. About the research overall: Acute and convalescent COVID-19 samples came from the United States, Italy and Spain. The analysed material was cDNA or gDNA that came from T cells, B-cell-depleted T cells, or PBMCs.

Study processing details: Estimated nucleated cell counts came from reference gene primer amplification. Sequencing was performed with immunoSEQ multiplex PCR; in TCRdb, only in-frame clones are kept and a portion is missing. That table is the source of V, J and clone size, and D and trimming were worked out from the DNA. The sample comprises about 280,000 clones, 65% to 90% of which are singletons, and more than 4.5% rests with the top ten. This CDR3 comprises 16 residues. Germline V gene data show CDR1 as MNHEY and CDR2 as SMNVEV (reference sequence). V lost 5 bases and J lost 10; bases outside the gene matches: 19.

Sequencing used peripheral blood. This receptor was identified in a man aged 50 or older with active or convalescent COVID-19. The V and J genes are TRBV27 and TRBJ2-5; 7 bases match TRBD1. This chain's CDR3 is CASSPWTGEEERGQYF. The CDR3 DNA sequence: TGTGCCAGCAGTCCCTGGACAGGCGAAGAGGAAAGAGGCCAGTACTTC.